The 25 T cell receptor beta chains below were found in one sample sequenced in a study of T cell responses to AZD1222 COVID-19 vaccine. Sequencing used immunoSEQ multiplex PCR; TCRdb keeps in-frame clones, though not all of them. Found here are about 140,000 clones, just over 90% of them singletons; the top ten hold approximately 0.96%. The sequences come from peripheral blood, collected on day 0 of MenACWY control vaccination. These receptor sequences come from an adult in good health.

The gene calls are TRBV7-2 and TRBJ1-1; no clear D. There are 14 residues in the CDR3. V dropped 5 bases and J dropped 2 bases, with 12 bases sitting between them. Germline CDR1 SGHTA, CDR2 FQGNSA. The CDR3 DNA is TGTGCCAGCAGCCCCGGTTTTATTAACACTGAAGCTTTCTTT. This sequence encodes CASSPGFINTEAFF.

The CDR3 DNA reads as TGTGCCAGCAGCTTGGGACGGGGTAGGTACGAGCAGTACTTC. It is translated as CASSLGRGRYEQYF. The rearrangement uses TRBV21-1 and TRBJ2-7. TRBV21-1 is deemed a pseudogene. The CDR3 has 14 amino acids.

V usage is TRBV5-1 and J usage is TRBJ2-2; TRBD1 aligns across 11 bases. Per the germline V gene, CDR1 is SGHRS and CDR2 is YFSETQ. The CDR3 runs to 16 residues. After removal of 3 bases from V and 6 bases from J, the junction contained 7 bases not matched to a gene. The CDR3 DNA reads TGCGCCAGCAGCTCCGGACAGGGGGCGGTGGCCGGGGAGCTGTTTTTT. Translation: CASSSGQGAVAGELFF. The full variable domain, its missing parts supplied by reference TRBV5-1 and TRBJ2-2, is KAGVTQTPRYLIKTRGQQVTLSCSPISGHRSVSWYQQTPGQGLQFLFEYFSETQRNKGNFPGRFSGRQFSNSRSEMNVSTLELGDSALYLCASSSGQGAVAGELFFGEGSRLTVL.

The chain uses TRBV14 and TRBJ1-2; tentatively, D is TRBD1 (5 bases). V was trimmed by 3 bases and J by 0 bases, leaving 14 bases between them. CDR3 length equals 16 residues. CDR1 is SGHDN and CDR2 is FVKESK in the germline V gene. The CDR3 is CASSQAGSRANYGYTF. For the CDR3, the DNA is TGTGCCAGCAGCCAGGCTGGGTCCAGGGCTAACTATGGCTACACCTTC.

The CDR3 spells CASSLVPAPPANTEAFF. CDR3 nucleotides: TGTGCCAGCAGCTTAGTACCCGCCCCGCCGGCGAACACTGAAGCTTTCTTT. The chain links TRBV7-8 to TRBJ1-1; unclear D gene. Trimming removed 1 base from V and 1 base from J, with 16 bases in between. This CDR3 region has 17 residues. Germline-derived CDR1 and CDR2 are SGHVS and FQNEAQ.

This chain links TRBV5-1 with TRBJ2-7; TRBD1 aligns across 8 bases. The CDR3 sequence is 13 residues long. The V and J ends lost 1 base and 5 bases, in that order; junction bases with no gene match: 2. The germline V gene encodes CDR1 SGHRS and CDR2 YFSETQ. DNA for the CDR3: TGCGCCAGCAGCTTGACAGGGGGTAACGAGCAGTACTTC. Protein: CASSLTGGNEQYF.

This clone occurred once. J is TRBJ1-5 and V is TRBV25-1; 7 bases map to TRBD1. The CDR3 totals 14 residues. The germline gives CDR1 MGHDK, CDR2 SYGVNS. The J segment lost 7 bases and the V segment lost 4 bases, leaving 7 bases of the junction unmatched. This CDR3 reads CASSARGQGQPQHF. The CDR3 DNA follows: TGTGCCAGCAGTGCAAGGGGGCAGGGGCAGCCCCAGCATTTT.

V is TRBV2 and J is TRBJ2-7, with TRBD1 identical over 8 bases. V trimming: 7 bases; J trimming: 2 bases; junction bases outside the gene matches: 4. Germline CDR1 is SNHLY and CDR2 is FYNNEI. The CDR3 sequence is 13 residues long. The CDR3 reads CASTEGQAYEQYF. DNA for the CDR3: TGTGCCAGCACGGAGGGACAGGCCTACGAGCAGTACTTC.

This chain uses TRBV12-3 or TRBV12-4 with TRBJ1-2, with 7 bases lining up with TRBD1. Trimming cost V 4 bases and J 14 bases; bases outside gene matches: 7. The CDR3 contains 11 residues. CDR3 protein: CASSSSTGVTF. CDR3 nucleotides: TGTGCCAGCAGTTCTTCTACAGGGGTAACCTTC.

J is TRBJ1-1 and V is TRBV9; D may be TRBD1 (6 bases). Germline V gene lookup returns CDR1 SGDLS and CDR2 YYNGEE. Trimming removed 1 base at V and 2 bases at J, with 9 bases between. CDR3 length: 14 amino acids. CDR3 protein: CASSVNRENTEAFF. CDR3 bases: TGTGCCAGCAGCGTAAACAGGGAAAACACTGAAGCTTTCTTT. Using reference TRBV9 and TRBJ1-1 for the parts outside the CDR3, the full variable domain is DSGVTQTPKHLITATGQRVTLRCSPRSGDLSVYWYQQSLDQGLQFLIQYYNGEERAKGNILERFSAQQFPDLHSELNLSSLELGDSALYFCASSVNRENTEAFFGQGTRLTVV.

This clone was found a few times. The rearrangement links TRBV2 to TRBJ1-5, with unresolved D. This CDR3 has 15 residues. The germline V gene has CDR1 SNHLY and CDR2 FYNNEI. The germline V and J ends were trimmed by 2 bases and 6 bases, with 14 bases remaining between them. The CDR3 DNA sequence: TGTGCCAGCAGTGAAAGGACTAAGAAGGGTCAGCCCCAGCATTTT. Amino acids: CASSERTKKGQPQHF. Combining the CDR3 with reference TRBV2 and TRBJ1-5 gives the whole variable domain EPEVTQTPSHQVTQMGQEVILRCVPISNHLYFYWYRQILGQKVEFLVSFYNNEISEKSEIFDDQFSVERPDGSNFTLKIRSTKLEDSAMYFCASSERTKKGQPQHFGDGTRLSIL.

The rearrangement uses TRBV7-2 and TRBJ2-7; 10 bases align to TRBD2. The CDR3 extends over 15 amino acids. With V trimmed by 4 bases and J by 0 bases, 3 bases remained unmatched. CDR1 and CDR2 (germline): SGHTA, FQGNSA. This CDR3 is CASSWASGSSYEQYF. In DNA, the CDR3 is TGTGCCAGCAGCTGGGCTAGCGGGAGCTCCTACGAGCAGTACTTC.

Written as DNA, the CDR3 is TGCGCCAGCAGCCAAGATCGACATGGGTCCACAGATACGCAGTATTTT. The encoded protein is CASSQDRHGSTDTQYF. This chain links TRBV4-1 with TRBJ2-3; D is unclear. The CDR3 spans 16 residues. In germline, CDR1 is MGHRA, CDR2 YSYEKL. Trimming cost V 0 bases and J 2 bases, with 12 bases left between them.

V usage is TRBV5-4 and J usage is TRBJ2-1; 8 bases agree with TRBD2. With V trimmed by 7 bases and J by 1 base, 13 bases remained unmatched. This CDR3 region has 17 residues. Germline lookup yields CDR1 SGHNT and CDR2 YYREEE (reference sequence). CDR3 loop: CASEPGTRPGSYNEQFF. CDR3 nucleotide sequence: TGTGCCAGCGAACCCGGGACTAGGCCAGGGTCCTACAATGAGCAGTTCTTC.

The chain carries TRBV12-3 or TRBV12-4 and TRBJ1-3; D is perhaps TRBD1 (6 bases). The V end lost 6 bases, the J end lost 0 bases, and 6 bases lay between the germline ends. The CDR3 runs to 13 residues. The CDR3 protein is CASRGGSGNTIYF. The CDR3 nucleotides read TGTGCCAGCAGAGGGGGCTCTGGAAACACCATATATTTT.

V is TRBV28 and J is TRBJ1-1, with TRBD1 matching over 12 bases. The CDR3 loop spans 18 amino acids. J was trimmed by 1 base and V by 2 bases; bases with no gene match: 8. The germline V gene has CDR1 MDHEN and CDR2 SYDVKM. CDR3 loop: CASSLIPGQGAGNTEAFF. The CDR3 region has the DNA TGTGCCAGCAGTTTAATCCCGGGACAGGGGGCGGGGAACACTGAAGCTTTCTTT.

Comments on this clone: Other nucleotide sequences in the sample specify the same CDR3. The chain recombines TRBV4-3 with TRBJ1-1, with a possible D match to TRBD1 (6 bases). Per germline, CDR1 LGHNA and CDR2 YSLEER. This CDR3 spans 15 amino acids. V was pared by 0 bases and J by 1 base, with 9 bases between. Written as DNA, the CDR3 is TGCGCCAGCAGCCAAGAAAGCAGGGGGAACACTGAAGCTTTCTTT. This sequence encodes CASSQESRGNTEAFF.

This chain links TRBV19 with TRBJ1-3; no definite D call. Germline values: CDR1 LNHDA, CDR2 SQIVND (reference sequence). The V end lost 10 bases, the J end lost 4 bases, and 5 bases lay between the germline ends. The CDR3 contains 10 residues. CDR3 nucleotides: TGTGCCACCATCGGAAACACCATATATTTT. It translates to CATIGNTIYF. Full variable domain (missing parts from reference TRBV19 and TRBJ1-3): DGGITQSPKYLFRKEGQNVTLSCEQNLNHDAMYWYRQDPGQGLRLIYYSQIVNDFQKGDIAEGYSVSREKKESFPLTVTSAQKNPTAFYLCATIGNTIYFGEGSWLTVV.

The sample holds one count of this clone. CDR3 residues: CASSADSSLNSPLHF. The CDR3 DNA sequence: TGTGCCAGCAGTGCTGACAGTTCGCTAAATTCACCCCTCCACTTT. The chain combines TRBV2 with TRBJ1-6; a weak D match, TRBD1 (5 bases). Germline V CDR1 and CDR2: SNHLY, FYNNEI. CDR3 length equals 15 residues. Trimming cost V 4 bases and J 7 bases, with 14 bases left between them.

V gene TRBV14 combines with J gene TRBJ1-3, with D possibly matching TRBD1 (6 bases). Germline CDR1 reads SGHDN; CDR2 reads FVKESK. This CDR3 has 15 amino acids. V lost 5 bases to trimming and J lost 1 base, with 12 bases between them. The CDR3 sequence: CASSYRGGSGNTIYF. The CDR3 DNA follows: TGTGCCAGCAGCTACAGAGGGGGTTCTGGAAACACCATATATTTT.

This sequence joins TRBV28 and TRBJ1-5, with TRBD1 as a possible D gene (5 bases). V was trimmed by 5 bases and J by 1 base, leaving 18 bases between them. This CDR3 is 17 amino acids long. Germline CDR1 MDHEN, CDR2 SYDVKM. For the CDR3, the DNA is TGTGCCAGCAGTCCCAGGTTTGGGGCGGTGAGCAATCAGCCCCAGCATTTT. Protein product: CASSPRFGAVSNQPQHF. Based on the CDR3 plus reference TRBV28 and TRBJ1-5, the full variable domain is DVKVTQSSRYLVKRTGEKVFLECVQDMDHENMFWYRQDPGLGLRLIYFSYDVKMKEKGDIPEGYSVSREKKERFSLILESASTNQTSMYLCASSPRFGAVSNQPQHFGDGTRLSIL.

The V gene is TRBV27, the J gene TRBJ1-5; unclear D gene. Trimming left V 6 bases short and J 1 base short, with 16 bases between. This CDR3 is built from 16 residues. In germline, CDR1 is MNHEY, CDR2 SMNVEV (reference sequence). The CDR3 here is CASSLLWRASNQPQHF. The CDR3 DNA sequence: TGTGCCAGCAGCCTTCTGTGGCGGGCGAGCAATCAGCCCCAGCATTTT.

In DNA form, the CDR3 reads TGCGCCAGCAGCGACTCTCAAAAGGGCACAGATACGCAGTATTTT. It encodes CASSDSQKGTDTQYF. The genes are TRBV10-1 and TRBJ2-3; D not resolved. CDR3 length equals 15 residues. Germline assignment: CDR1 WNHNN and CDR2 SYGVQD (reference sequence). V was shortened by 6 bases and J by 1 base, with 14 bases between the two germline ends.

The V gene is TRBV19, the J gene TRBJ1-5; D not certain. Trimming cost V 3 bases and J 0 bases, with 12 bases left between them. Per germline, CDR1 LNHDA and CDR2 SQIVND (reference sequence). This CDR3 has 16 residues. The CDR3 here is CASSIAAEYSNQPQHF. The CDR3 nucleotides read TGTGCCAGTAGTATCGCGGCAGAGTATAGCAATCAGCCCCAGCATTTT.

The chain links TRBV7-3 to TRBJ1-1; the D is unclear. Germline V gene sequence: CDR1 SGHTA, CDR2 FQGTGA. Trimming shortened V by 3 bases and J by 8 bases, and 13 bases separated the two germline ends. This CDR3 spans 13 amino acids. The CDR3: CASSFSVAEEAFF. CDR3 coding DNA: TGTGCCAGCAGCTTCTCAGTGGCAGAAGAAGCTTTCTTT.